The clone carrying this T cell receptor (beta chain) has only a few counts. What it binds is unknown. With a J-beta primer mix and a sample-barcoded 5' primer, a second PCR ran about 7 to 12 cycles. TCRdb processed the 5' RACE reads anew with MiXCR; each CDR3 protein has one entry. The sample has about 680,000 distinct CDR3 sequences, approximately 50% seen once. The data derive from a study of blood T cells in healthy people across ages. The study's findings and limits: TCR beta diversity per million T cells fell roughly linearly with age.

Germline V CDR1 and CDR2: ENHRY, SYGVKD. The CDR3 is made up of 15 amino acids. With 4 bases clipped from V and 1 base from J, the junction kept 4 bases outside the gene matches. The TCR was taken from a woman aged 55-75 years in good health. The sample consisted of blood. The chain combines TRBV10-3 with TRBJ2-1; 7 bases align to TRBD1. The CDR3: CAISADRVSYNEQFF. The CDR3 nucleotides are TGTGCCATCAGTGCCGACAGGGTATCCTACAATGAGCAGTTCTTC.